The clone carrying this TCR beta chain was seen just once. Its antigen is still unknown. Together with a sample-barcoded 5' primer, a J-beta primer mix was included in a second PCR lasting about 7 to 11 cycles. TCRdb independently ran MiXCR on the 5' RACE reads; one entry per CDR3 protein. Of 1.5 million to 2 million distinct CDR3 sequences listed, 39% were seen once; the top ten hold 23%. The CDR3 spans 15 residues. The germline gives CDR1 LGHDT, CDR2 YNNKEL (reference sequence). The sample belongs to a study of blood T cells in healthy people across ages. Findings of the study overall: Bulk PBMC profiling left naive and antigen-experienced comparisons inconclusive.

The J gene is TRBJ2-4, the V gene TRBV3-1; 7 bases map to TRBD1. The J call may be mistaken, given a closer DNA end match to TRBJ2-7. What was sequenced was blood. This sequence originates from a human donor in good health. CDR3 DNA sequence: TGTGCCAGCAGTCAAACGACAGGGCTAGCCTACGAGCAGTACTTC. This translates into CASSQTTGLAYEQYF.